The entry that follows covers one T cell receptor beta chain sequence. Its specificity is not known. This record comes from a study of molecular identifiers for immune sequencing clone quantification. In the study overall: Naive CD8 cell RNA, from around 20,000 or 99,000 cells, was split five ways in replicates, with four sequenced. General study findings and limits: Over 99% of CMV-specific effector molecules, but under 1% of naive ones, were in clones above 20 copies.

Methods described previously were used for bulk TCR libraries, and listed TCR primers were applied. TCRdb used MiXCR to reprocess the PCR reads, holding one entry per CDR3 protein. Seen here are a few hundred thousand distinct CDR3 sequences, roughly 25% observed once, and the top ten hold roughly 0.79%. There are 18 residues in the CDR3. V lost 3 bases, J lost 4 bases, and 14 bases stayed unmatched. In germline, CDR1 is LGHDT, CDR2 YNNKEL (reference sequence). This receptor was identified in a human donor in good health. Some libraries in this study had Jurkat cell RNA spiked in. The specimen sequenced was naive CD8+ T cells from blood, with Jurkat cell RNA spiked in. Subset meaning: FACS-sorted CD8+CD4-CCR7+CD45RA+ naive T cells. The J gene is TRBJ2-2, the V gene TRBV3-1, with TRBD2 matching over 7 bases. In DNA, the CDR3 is TGTGCCAGCAGCCAGAATGCTTTCGGGGAGGGTGTCACCGGGGAGCTGTTTTTT. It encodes CASSQNAFGEGVTGELFF. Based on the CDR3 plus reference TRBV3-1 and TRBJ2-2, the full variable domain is DTAVSQTPKYLVTQMGNDKSIKCEQNLGHDTMYWYKQDSKKFLKIMFSYNNKELIINETVPNRFSPKSPDKAHLNLHINSLELGDSAVYFCASSQNAFGEGVTGELFFGEGSRLTVL.